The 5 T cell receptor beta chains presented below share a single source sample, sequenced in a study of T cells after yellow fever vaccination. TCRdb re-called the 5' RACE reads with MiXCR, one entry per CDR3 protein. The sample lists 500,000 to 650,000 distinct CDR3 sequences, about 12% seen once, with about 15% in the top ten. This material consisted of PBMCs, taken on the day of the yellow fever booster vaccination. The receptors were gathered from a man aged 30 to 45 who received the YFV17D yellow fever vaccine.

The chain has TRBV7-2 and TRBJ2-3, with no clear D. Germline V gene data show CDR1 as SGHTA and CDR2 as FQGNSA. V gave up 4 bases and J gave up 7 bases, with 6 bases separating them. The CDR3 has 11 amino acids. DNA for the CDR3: TGTGCCAGCAGCTCGAGTTATACGCAGTATTTT. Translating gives CASSSSYTQYF.

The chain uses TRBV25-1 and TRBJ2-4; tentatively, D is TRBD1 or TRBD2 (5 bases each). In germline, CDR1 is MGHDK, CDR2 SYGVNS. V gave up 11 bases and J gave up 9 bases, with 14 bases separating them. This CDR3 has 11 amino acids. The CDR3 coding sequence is TGTGCCGCAGGGCATGGGAGCATTCAGTACTTC. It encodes CAAGHGSIQYF.

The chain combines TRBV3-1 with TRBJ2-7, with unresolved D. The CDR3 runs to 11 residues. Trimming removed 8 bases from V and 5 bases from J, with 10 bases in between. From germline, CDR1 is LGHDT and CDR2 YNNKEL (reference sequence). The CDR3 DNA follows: TGTGCCAGCCAAAGTTCCCACGAGCAGTACTTC. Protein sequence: CASQSSHEQYF.

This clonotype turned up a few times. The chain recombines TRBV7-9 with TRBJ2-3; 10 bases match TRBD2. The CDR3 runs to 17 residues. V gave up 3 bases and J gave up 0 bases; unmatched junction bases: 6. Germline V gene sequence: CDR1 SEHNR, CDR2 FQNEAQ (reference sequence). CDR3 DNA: TGTGCCAGCAGCTTGATAGCGACTAGCGGGAGCACAGATACGCAGTATTTT. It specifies CASSLIATSGSTDTQYF.

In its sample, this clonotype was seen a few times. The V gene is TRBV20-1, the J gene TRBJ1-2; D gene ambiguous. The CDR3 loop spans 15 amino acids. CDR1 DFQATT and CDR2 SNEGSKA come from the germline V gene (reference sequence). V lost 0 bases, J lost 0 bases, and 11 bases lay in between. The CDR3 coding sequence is TGCAGTGCTAGAGATCGGCAGGCGACTAACTATGGCTACACCTTC. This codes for CSARDRQATNYGYTF.